This entry lists 16 T cell receptor beta chains sequenced from one sample in a study of T cells after yellow fever vaccination. TCRdb processed the 5' RACE reads anew with MiXCR; each CDR3 protein has one entry. This sample has nearly 300,000 distinct CDR3 sequences, with about 10% found just once. Sequenced here: CD4+ T cells sorted from PBMCs, sampled 5 days after the yellow fever booster vaccination. The source is a young man who received the YFV17D yellow fever vaccine.

The chain combines TRBV6-2 or TRBV6-3 with TRBJ2-2, with D unresolved. The V and J ends lost 10 bases and 5 bases respectively, with 17 bases between them. The CDR3 sequence is 14 residues long. CDR1 is MNHEY, CDR2 SVGEGT, per germline. The CDR3 DNA reads as TGTGCCACAGTGGGTTACCGTGGGACCGGGGAGCTGTTTTTT. This encodes CATVGYRGTGELFF.

Only a few counts were recorded for this clonotype. This rearrangement joins TRBV7-9 to TRBJ2-5, with TRBD1 matching over 9 bases. The CDR3 sequence is 12 residues long. Looked up from germline, CDR1 is SEHNR and CDR2 is FQNEAQ (reference sequence). The V gene end was trimmed by 5 bases and the J gene end by 13 bases; junction bases not matched to a gene: 8. This CDR3 is CASSPRTGVVYF. The DNA of the CDR3 is TGTGCCAGCAGCCCACGGACAGGGGTCGTGTACTTC.

This clonotype was found a few times. The chain uses TRBV7-9 and TRBJ1-1; no clear D gene. This CDR3 spans 16 amino acids. The germline gives CDR1 SEHNR, CDR2 FQNEAQ (reference sequence). V was cut by 5 bases and J by 0 bases, with 16 bases left in between. This chain's CDR3 is CASSPNTALMNTEAFF. Here the CDR3 DNA reads TGTGCCAGCAGCCCTAATACAGCGTTGATGAACACTGAAGCTTTCTTT.

This clonotype was detected ten times or more. The chain employs TRBV4-3 and TRBJ2-3; 7 bases fit TRBD1. The length of the CDR3 is 20 residues. Per the germline V gene, CDR1 is LGHNA and CDR2 is YSLEER. Losses at the gene ends were 0 bases for V and 2 bases for J; bases not matched to a gene: 17. The DNA of the CDR3 is TGCGCCAGCAGCCAAGATTGGGGACAGAGGACTTCAAGGTTCACAGATACGCAGTATTTT. The encoded protein is CASSQDWGQRTSRFTDTQYF.

The table lists this clonotype with a few counts. This sequence joins TRBV7-8 and TRBJ2-2, with D tentatively TRBD1 (6 bases). CDR1 and CDR2 (germline): SGHVS, FQNEAQ. The CDR3 length is 17 residues. Trimming shortened V by 5 bases and J by 5 bases, and 21 bases separated the two germline ends. The CDR3 DNA follows: TGTGCCAGCAGCCCCCGGGACCCAGGGGTTATTACCGGGGAGCTGTTTTTT. Its translation is CASSPRDPGVITGELFF.

The chain links TRBV20-1 to TRBJ1-6; no definite D call. In germline, CDR1 is DFQATT, CDR2 SNEGSKA (reference sequence). The CDR3 sequence is 15 residues long. Trimming stripped 2 bases from V and 9 bases from J, with 17 bases between. CDR3 bases: TGCAGTGCTAGAAAGGGAGGAGGAGTGGGTTCACCCCTCCACTTT. Translation gives CSARKGGGVGSPLHF.

This clonotype was found many times. J is TRBJ2-1 and V is TRBV7-2; the match to TRBD2 covers 8 bases. Germline assignment: CDR1 SGHTA and CDR2 FQGNSA. This CDR3 has 16 residues. The junction had 4 bases not matched to a gene; V was cut back by 2 bases and J by 1 base. CDR3 bases: TGTGCCAGCAGCTTAAATCGGGGGGGATCCTACAATGAGCAGTTCTTC. This codes for CASSLNRGGSYNEQFF.

This clonotype was observed a few times. The chain has TRBV4-2 and TRBJ1-2; D is unresolved. There are 12 residues in the CDR3. The germline V gene has CDR1 LGHNA and CDR2 YNFKEQ. Trimming removed 0 bases from V and 4 bases from J, with 3 bases in between. CDR3 nucleotide sequence: TGTGCCAGCAGCCAAGATCTCTATGGCTACACCTTC. Translation: CASSQDLYGYTF.

The gene calls are TRBV4-2 and TRBJ2-5; D perhaps matches TRBD1 (10 bases). This CDR3 comprises 19 residues. Per the germline V gene, CDR1 is LGHNA and CDR2 is YNFKEQ. Trimming left V 5 bases short and J 3 bases short, with 28 bases between. The CDR3: CASSKTGTGVAGVKETQYF. CDR3 DNA: TGTGCCAGCAGCAAAACCGGGACAGGGGTAGCGGGAGTTAAAGAGACCCAGTACTTC.

The CDR3, as DNA: TGCGCCAGCAGCGGCCTAACGAACACCGGGGAGCTGTTTTTT. This translates into CASSGLTNTGELFF. J is TRBJ2-2 and V is TRBV5-1, with D uncertain. The CDR3 covers 14 residues. Germline V gene sequence: CDR1 SGHRS, CDR2 YFSETQ. Trimming stripped 4 bases from V and 0 bases from J, with 7 bases between.

The chain uses TRBV10-3 and TRBJ2-1, with 10 bases lining up with TRBD1. This CDR3 region has 15 residues. Per the germline V gene, CDR1 is ENHRY and CDR2 is SYGVKD. Trimming cost V 5 bases and J 4 bases; bases outside gene matches: 5. The CDR3 spells CAISPRDRGYNEQFF. CDR3 coding DNA: TGTGCCATCAGTCCAAGGGACAGGGGTTACAATGAGCAGTTCTTC.

The CDR3 DNA reads TGCAGCGTTCAGACGGGAAACACTGAAGCTTTCTTT. Amino acid sequence: CSVQTGNTEAFF. The V and J genes are TRBV29-1 and TRBJ1-1; no reliable D call. The CDR3 length is 12 residues. Germline CDR1 SQVTM, CDR2 ANQGSEA. V lost 5 bases and J 2 bases, leaving 9 bases between the germline ends.

V gene TRBV27 combines with J gene TRBJ2-5; no clear D gene. This CDR3 has 14 amino acids. V shed 2 bases and J shed 6 bases, with 13 bases lying between them. Germline V gene sequence: CDR1 MNHEY, CDR2 SMNVEV (reference sequence). The CDR3 DNA reads as TGTGCCAGCAGTTTAAGGCTAGGAATACAGACCCAGTACTTC. Translating it yields CASSLRLGIQTQYF.

The V call is TRBV27, the J call TRBJ1-6; no clear D gene. Germline CDR1 is MNHEY and CDR2 is SMNVEV (reference sequence). The CDR3 contains 15 residues. V lost 5 bases and J lost 4, with 12 bases in between. The CDR3, as DNA: TGTGCCAGCAGTATAGCGGCTGTTTATAATTCACCCCTCCACTTT. It translates to CASSIAAVYNSPLHF.

This clonotype was found a few times. V gene TRBV7-9 combines with J gene TRBJ2-3, with D possibly being TRBD1 (6 bases). From germline, CDR1 is SEHNR and CDR2 FQNEAQ (reference sequence). This CDR3 contains 14 residues. Trimming cost V 6 bases and J 8 bases, with 18 bases left between them. Here the CDR3 reads CASRPMYRALTQYF. The CDR3 coding sequence is TGTGCCAGCAGGCCAATGTACAGGGCACTTACGCAGTATTTT.

The chain uses TRBV5-4 and TRBJ2-1; 8 positions agree with TRBD2. The CDR3 loop spans 16 amino acids. CDR1 is SGHNT and CDR2 is YYREEE in the germline V gene (reference sequence). The V and J ends lost 5 bases and 9 bases, in that order; junction bases with no gene match: 16. The CDR3 nucleotides are TGTGCCAGCAGTTCGGGAGGGACCTCCTCTCTTCTTGAGCAGTTCTTC. This gives the protein CASSSGGTSSLLEQFF.